This T cell receptor beta chain was observed in a study of T cells after yellow fever vaccination. Study-level information: Where fractions had low cell numbers, libraries were prepared from them with the SMART-Seq v4 Ultra Low Input RNA kit.

TCRdb redid the calling of the 5' RACE reads with MiXCR, one entry per CDR3 protein. The table lists 450,000 to 600,000 distinct CDR3 sequences, roughly a sixth of them singletons, with 17% in the top ten. Points from the study as a whole: The study found a weaker secondary response that peaked faster, day 5 versus 15.

As for this clonotype: Its antigen remains unknown.

Material: PBMCs, obtained less than 6 days after the first yellow fever vaccination. The origin of this receptor is a man aged 18 to 35 who received the YFV17D yellow fever vaccine.

As DNA, the CDR3 is TGCAGTGCTAGGAGACTAGCGGGGCGGTACAATGAGCAGTTCTTC. It yields the protein CSARRLAGRYNEQFF. The chain carries TRBV20-1 and TRBJ2-1; the match to TRBD2 covers 11 bases. The CDR3 length is 15 residues. V trimming: 3 bases; J trimming: 4 bases; junction bases outside the gene matches: 5. Germline V gene sequence: CDR1 DFQATT, CDR2 SNEGSKA (reference sequence).